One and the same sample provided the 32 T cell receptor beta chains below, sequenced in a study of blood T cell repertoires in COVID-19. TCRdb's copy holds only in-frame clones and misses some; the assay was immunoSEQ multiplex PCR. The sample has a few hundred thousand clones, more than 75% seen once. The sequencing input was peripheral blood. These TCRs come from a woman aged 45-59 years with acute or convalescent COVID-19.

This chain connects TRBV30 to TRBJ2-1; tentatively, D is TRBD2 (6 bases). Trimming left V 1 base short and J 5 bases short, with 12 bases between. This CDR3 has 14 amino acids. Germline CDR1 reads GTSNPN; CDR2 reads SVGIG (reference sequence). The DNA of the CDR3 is TGTGCCTGGAGTGCCGGGACTTTCGACAATGAGCAGTTCTTC. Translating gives CAWSAGTFDNEQFF.

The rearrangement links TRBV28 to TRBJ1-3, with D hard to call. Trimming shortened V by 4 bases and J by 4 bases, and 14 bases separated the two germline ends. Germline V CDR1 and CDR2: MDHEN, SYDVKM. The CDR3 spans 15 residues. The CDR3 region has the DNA TGTGCCAGCAGTTCCCCCCGGGCGGGGGGAAACACCATATATTTT. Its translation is CASSSPRAGGNTIYF.

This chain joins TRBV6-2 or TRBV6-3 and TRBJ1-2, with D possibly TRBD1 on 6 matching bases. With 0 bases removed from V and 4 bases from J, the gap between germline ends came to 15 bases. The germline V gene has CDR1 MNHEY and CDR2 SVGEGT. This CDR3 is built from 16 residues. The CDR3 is CASSYSGQLNPYGYTF. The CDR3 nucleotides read TGTGCCAGCAGTTACTCGGGACAACTGAATCCCTATGGCTACACCTTC.

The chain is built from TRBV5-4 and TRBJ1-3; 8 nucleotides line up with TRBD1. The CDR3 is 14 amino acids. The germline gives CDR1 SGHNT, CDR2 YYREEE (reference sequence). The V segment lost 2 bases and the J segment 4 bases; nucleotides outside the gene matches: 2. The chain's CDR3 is CASSFGDRGNTIYF. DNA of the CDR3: TGTGCCAGCAGCTTCGGGGACAGGGGAAACACCATATATTTT.

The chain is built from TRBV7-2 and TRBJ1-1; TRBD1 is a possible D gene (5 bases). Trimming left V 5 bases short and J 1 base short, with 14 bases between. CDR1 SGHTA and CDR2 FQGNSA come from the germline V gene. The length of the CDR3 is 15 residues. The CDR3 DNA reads TGTGCCAGCAGCCTAGACAGAAGATCGAACACTGAAGCTTTCTTT. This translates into CASSLDRRSNTEAFF.

The CDR3 reads CASSVEAGQGNYGYTF. The CDR3 DNA reads as TGTGCCAGCAGCGTAGAGGCGGGACAGGGAAACTATGGCTACACCTTC. V is TRBV9 and J is TRBJ1-2, with 9 bases identical to TRBD1. CDR1 is SGDLS, CDR2 YYNGEE, per germline. The CDR3 has 16 residues. Trimming took 0 bases from V and 2 from J; bases not matched to a gene: 5.

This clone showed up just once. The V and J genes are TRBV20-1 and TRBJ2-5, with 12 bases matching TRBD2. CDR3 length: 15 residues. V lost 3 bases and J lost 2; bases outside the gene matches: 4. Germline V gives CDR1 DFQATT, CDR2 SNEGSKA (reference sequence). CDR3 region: CSASRLAGGQETQYF. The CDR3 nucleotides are TGCAGTGCTAGTCGGCTAGCGGGAGGGCAAGAGACCCAGTACTTC.

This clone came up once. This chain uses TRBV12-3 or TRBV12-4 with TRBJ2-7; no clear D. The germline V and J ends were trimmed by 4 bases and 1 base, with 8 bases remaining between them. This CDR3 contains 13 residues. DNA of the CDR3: TGTGCCAGCAGTTCCTATACTTCCTACGAGCAGTACTTC. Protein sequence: CASSSYTSYEQYF.

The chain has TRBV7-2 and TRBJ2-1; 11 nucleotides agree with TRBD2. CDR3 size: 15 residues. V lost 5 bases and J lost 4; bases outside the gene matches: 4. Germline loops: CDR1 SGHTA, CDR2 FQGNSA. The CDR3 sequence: CASSQGLAAYNEQFF. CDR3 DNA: TGTGCCAGCAGCCAGGGACTAGCGGCTTACAATGAGCAGTTCTTC.

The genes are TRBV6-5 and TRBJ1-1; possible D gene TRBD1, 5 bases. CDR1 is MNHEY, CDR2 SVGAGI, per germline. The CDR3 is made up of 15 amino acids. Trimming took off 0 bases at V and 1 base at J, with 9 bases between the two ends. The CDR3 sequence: CASSYSSRGNTEAFF. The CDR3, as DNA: TGTGCCAGCAGTTACTCGAGTAGGGGGAACACTGAAGCTTTCTTT.

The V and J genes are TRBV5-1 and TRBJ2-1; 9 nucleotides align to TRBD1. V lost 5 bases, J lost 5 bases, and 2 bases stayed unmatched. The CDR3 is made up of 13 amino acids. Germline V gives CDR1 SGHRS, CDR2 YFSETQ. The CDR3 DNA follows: TGCGCCAGCAGGAGACAGGGGGACAATGAGCAGTTCTTC. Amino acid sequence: CASRRQGDNEQFF.

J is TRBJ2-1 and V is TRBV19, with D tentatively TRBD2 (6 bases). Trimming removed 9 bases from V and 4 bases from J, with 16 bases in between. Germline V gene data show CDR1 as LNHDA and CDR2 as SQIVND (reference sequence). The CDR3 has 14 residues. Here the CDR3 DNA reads TGTGCCAGCCGGGCGGAGGGGATTTACAATGAGCAGTTCTTC. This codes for CASRAEGIYNEQFF. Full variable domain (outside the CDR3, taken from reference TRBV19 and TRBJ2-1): DGGITQSPKYLFRKEGQNVTLSCEQNLNHDAMYWYRQDPGQGLRLIYYSQIVNDFQKGDIAEGYSVSREKKESFPLTVTSAQKNPTAFYLCASRAEGIYNEQFFGPGTRLTVL.

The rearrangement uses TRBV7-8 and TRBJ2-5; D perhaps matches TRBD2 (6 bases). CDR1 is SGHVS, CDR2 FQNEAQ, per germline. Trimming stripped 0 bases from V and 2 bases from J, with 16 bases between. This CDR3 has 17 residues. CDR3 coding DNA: TGTGCCAGCAGCTTAGCAGTAGGTCTAGCGCTTCAAGAGACCCAGTACTTC. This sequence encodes CASSLAVGLALQETQYF.

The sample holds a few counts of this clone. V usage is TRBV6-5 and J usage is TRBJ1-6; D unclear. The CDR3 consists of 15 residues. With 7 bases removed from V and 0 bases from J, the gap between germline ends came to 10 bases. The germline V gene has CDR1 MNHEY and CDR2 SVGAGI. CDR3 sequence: CASKSQISYNSPLHF. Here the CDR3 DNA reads TGTGCCAGCAAAAGCCAAATCTCCTATAATTCACCCCTCCACTTT.

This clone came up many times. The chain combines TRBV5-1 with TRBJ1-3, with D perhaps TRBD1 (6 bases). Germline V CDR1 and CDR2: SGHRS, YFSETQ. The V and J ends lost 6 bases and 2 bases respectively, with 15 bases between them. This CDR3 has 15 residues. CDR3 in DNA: TGCGCCAGCACCATCGGTACAGGGACTGGAAACACCATATATTTT. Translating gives CASTIGTGTGNTIYF.

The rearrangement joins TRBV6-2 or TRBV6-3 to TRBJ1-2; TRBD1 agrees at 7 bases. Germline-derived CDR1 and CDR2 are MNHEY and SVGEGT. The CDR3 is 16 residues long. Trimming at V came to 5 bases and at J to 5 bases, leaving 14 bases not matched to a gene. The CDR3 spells CASSRNSPGTAYGYTF. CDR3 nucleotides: TGTGCCAGCAGTCGAAACTCGCCCGGGACAGCTTATGGCTACACCTTC.

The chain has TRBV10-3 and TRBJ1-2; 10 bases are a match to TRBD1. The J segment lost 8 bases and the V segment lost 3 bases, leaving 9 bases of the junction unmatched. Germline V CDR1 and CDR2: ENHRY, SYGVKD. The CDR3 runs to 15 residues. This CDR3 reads CAISETRDRGEGYTF. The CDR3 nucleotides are TGTGCCATCAGTGAAACCCGGGACAGGGGTGAAGGCTACACCTTC.

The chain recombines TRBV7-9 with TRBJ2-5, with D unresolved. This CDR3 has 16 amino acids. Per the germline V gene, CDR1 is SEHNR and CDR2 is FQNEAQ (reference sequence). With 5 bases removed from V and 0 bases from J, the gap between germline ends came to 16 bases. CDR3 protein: CASSDIPYSDQETQYF. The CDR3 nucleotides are TGTGCCAGCAGCGACATACCCTATTCAGACCAAGAGACCCAGTACTTC.

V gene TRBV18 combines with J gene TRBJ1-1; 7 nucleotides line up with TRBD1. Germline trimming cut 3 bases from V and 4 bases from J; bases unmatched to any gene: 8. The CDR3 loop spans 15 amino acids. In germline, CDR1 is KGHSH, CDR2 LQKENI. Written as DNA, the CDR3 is TGTGCCAGCTCACCTCGGTTGGCAGGGGGCACTGAAGCTTTCTTT. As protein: CASSPRLAGGTEAFF.

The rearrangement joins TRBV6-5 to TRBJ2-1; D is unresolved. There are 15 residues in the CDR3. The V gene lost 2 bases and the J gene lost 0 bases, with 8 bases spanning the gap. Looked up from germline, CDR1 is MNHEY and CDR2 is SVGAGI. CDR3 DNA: TGTGCCAGCAGTTACGCAGGAAGCTCCTACAATGAGCAGTTCTTC. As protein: CASSYAGSSYNEQFF.

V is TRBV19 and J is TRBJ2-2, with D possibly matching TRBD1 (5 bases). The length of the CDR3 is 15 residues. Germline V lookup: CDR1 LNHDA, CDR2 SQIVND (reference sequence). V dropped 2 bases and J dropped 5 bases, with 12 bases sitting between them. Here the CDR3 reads CASSILGAVTGELFF. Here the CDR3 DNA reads TGTGCCAGTAGTATACTAGGGGCGGTAACCGGGGAGCTGTTTTTT.

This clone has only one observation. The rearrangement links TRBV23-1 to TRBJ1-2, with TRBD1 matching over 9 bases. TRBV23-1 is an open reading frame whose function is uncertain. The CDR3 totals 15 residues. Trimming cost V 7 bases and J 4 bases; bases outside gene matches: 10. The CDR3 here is CASTQGARISYGYTF. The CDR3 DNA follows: TGCGCCAGCACACAGGGGGCGAGGATCTCCTATGGCTACACCTTC.

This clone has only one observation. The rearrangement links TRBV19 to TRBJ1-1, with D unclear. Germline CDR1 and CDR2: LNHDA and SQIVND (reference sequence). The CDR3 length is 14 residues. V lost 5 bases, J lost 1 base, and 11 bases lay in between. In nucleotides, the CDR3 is TGTGCCAGTAGTGACACTCCTGCGAACACTGAAGCTTTCTTT. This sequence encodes CASSDTPANTEAFF.

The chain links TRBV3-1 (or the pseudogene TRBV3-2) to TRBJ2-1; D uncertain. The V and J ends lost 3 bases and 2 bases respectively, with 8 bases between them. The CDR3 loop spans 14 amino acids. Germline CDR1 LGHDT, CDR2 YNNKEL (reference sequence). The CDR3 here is CASSHSRTYNEQFF. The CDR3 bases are TGTGCCAGCAGCCACTCGAGGACCTACAATGAGCAGTTCTTC.

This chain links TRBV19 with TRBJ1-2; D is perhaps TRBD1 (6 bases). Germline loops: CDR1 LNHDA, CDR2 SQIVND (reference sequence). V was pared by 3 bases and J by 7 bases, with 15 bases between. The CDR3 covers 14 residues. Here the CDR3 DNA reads TGTGCCAGTAGTATCCCCGCAGGGGCAGGTGGCTACACCTTC. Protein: CASSIPAGAGGYTF. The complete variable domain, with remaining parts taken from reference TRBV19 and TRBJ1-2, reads DGGITQSPKYLFRKEGQNVTLSCEQNLNHDAMYWYRQDPGQGLRLIYYSQIVNDFQKGDIAEGYSVSREKKESFPLTVTSAQKNPTAFYLCASSIPAGAGGYTFGSGTRLTVV.

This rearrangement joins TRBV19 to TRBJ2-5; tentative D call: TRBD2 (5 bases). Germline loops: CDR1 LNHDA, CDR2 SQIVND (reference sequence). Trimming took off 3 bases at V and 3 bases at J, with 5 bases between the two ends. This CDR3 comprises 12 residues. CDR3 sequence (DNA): TGTGCCAGTAGTATGGAGGAAGAGACCCAGTACTTC. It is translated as CASSMEEETQYF.

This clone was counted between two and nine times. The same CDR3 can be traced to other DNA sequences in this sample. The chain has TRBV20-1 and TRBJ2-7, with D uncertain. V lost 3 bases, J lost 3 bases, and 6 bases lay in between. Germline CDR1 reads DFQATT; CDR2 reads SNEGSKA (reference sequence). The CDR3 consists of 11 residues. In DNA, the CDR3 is TGCAGTGCTAGTCCCGGCTACGAGCAGTACTTC. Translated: CSASPGYEQYF.

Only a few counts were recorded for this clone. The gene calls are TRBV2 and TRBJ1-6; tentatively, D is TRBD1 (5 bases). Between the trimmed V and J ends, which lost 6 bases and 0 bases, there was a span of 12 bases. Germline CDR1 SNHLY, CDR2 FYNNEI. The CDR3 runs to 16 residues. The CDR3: CASRATATSYNSPLHF. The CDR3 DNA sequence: TGTGCCAGCAGGGCGACAGCGACCTCCTATAATTCACCCCTCCACTTT.

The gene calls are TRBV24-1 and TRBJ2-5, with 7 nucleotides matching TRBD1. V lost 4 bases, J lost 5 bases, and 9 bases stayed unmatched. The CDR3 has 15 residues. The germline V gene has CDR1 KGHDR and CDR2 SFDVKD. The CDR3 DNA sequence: TGTGCCACCAGTGACGTAAGACAGGGCGGGGAGACCCAGTACTTC. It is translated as CATSDVRQGGETQYF.

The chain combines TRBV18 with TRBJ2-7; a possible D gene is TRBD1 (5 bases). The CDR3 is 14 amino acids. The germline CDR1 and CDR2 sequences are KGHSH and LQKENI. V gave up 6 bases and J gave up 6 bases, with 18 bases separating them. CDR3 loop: CASSRITTATEQYF. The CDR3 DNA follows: TGTGCCAGCTCCAGAATCACGACAGCGACCGAGCAGTACTTC.

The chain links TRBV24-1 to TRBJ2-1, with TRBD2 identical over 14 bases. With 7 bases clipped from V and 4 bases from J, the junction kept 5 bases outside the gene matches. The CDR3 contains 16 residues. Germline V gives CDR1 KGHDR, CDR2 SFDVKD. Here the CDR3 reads CATSLGLAGAYNEQFF. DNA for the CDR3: TGTGCCACCAGCTTGGGACTAGCGGGGGCGTACAATGAGCAGTTCTTC.

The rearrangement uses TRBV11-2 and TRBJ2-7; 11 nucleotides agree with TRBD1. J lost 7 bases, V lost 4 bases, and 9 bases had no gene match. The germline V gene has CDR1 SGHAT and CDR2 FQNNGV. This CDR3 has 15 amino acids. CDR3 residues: CASSSRTGGTGEQYF. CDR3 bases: TGTGCCAGCAGCTCGAGGACAGGGGGCACAGGAGAGCAGTACTTC.